This T cell receptor (beta chain) emerged from a study of spatial heterogeneity in lung cancer. Points from the study as a whole: Tumor TCRs that were ubiquitous and expanded showed up in blood more at resection than follow-up.

V was cut by 6 bases and J by 7 bases, with 19 bases left in between. Per germline, CDR1 MNHEY and CDR2 SVGAGI. The CDR3 contains 15 residues. This clonotype was observed a handful of times. What it recognizes is unknown. The time point is: sample taken at primary tumor resection. The 65 or so donors had untreated early-stage non-small cell lung cancer. TCRs were sequenced from unsorted whole RNA of tumor, nontumor lung or PBMC. Single TCR cDNA molecules each had their own unique molecular identifier. TCRdb ran MiXCR on the 5' RACE reads and lists one entry per CDR3 protein. The sample has tens of thousands of distinct CDR3 sequences, 9.5% to 15% seen once; the top ten hold roughly two fifths.

The sample in question was PBMCs, obtained at surgery. The V call is TRBV6-5, the J call TRBJ2-1; the D gene could be TRBD1 or TRBD2 (5 bases each). The sequence was obtained from a male donor with early-stage non-small cell lung cancer. In DNA form, the CDR3 reads TGTGCCAGCAGACTCGGTGGGACCCCCTGGAATGAGCAGTTCTTC. This encodes CASRLGGTPWNEQFF.